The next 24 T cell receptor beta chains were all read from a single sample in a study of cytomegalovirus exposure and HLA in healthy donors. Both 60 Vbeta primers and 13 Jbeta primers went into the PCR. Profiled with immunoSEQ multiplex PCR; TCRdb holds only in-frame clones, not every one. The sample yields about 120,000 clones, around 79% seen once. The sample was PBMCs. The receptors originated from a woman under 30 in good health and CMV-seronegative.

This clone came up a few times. CDR3 sequence: CASSEGSDTQYF. The CDR3 DNA sequence: TGTGCCAGCAGCGAGGGGTCAGATACGCAGTATTTT. The V call is TRBV9, the J call TRBJ2-3; a weak D match, TRBD1 (5 bases). The germline gives CDR1 SGDLS, CDR2 YYNGEE. Trimming left V 3 bases short and J 4 bases short, with 6 bases between. This CDR3 region has 12 residues. The full variable domain, completed using reference TRBV9 and TRBJ2-3, is DSGVTQTPKHLITATGQRVTLRCSPRSGDLSVYWYQQSLDQGLQFLIQYYNGEERAKGNILERFSAQQFPDLHSELNLSSLELGDSALYFCASSEGSDTQYFGPGTRLTVL.

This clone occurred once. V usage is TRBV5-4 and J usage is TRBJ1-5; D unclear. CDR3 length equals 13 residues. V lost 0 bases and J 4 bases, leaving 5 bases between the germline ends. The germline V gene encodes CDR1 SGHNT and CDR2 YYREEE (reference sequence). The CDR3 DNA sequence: TGTGCCAGCAGCTTGGCCCCAAATCAGCCCCAGCATTTT. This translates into CASSLAPNQPQHF.

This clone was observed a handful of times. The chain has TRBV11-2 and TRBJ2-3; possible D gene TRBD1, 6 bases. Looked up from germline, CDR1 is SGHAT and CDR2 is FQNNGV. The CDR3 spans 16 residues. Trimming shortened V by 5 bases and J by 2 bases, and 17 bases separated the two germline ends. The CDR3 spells CASSALWGLPTDTQYF. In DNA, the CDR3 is TGTGCCAGCAGCGCCTTGTGGGGGCTCCCCACAGATACGCAGTATTTT.

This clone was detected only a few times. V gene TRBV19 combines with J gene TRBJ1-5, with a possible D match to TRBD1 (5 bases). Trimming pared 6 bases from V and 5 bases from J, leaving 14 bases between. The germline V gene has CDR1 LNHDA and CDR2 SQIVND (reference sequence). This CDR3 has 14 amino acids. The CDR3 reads CASRWFWGDQPQHF. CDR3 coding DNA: TGTGCCAGTAGATGGTTCTGGGGCGATCAGCCCCAGCATTTT.

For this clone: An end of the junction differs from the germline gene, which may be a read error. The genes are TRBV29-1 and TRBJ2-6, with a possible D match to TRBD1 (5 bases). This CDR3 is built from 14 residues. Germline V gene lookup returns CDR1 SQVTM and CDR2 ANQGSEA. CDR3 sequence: CSVVATSGANGLTF. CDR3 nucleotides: TGCAGCGTTGTCGCCACCTCTGGGGCCAACGGCCTGACTTTC.

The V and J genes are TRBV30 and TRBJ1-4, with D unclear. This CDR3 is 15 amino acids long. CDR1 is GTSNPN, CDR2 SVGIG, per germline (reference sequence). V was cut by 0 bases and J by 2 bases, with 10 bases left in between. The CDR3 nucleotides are TGTGCCTGGAGTGTACTGCGGCAGACTAATGAAAAACTGTTTTTT. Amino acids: CAWSVLRQTNEKLFF.

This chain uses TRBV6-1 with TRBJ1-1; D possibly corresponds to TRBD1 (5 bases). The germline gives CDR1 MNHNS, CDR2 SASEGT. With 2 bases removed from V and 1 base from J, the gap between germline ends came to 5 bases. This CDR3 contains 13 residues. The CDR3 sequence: CASSETGNTEAFF. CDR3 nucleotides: TGTGCCAGCAGTGAAACAGGGAACACTGAAGCTTTCTTT.

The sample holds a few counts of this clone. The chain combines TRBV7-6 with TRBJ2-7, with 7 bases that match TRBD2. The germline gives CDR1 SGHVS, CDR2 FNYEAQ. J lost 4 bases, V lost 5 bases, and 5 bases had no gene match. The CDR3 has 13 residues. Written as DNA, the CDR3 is TGTGCCAGCAGCCCCGCGGGGGTTTACGAGCAGTACTTC. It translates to CASSPAGVYEQYF.

CDR3 in amino acids: CASSLTPGTGGTEAFF. The CDR3 DNA sequence: TGCGCCAGCAGCTTGACTCCCGGGACAGGGGGCACTGAAGCTTTCTTT. This rearrangement joins TRBV5-1 to TRBJ1-1; 11 bases match TRBD1. The V segment lost 1 base and the J segment 4 bases; nucleotides outside the gene matches: 6. Germline lookup yields CDR1 SGHRS and CDR2 YFSETQ. The CDR3 is made up of 16 amino acids.

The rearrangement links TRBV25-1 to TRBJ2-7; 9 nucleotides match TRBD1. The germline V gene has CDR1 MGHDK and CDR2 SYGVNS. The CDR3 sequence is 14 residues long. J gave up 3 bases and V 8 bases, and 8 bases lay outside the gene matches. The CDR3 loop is CASSTTGGFYEQYF. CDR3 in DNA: TGTGCCAGCTCTACGACAGGGGGGTTCTACGAGCAGTACTTC.

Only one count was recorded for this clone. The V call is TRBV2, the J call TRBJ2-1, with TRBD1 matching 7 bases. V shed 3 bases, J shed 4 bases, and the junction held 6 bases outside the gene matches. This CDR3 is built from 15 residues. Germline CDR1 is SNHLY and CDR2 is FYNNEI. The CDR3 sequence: CASSDSGGVYNEQFF. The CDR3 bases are TGTGCCAGCAGTGACTCAGGGGGAGTTTACAATGAGCAGTTCTTC.

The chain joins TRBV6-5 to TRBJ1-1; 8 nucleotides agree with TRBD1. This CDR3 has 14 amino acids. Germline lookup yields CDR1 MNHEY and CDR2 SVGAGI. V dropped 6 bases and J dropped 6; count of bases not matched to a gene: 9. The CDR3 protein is CASSRQGMSAEAFF. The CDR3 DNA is TGTGCCAGCAGCCGACAGGGGATGAGCGCTGAAGCTTTCTTT.

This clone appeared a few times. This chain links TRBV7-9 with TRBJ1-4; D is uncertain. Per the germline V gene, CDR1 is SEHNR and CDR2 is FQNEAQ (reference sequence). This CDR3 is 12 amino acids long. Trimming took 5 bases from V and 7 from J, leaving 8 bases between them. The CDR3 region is CASSPPSEKLFF. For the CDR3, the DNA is TGTGCCAGCAGCCCCCCATCTGAAAAACTGTTTTTT.

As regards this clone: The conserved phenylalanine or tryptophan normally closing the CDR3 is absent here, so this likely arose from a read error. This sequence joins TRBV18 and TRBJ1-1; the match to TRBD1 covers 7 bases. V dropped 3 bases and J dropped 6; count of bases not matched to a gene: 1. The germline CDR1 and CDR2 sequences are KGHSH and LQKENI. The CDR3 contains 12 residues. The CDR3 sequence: CASSPDRAEAFL. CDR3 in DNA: TGTGCCAGCTCACCCGACAGGGCTGAAGCTTTCCTT.

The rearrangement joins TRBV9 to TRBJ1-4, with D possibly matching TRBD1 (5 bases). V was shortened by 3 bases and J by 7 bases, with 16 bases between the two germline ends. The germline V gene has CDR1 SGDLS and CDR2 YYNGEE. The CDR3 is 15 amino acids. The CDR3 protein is CASSGGRGPTEKLFF. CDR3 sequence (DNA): TGTGCCAGCAGCGGTGGGAGGGGCCCTACTGAAAAACTGTTTTTT.

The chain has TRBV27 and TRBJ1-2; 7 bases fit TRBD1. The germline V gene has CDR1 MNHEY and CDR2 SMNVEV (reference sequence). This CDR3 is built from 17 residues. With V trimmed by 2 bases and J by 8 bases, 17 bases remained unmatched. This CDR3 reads CASSLRQGNVDQWGYTF. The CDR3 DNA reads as TGTGCCAGCAGTTTACGACAGGGAAATGTCGATCAGTGGGGCTACACCTTC.

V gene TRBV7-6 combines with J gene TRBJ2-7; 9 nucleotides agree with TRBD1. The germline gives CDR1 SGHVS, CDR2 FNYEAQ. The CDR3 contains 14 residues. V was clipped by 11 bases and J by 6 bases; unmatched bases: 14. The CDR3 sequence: CASPWGQGWREQYF. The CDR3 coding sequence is TGTGCCTCCCCTTGGGGACAGGGATGGCGCGAGCAGTACTTC.

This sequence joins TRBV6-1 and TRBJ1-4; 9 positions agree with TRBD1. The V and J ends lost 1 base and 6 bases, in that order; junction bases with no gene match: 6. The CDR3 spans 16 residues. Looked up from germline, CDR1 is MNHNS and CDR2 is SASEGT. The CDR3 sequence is CASSEDLTGGYEKLFF. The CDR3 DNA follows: TGTGCCAGCAGTGAAGACCTGACAGGGGGGTATGAAAAACTGTTTTTT.

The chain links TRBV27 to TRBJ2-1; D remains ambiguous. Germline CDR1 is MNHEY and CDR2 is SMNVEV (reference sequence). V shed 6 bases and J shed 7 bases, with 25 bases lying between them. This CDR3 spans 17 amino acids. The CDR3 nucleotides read TGTGCCAGCAGCCTTCGGTACGACAAGGTGAATCGGAATGAGCAGTTCTTC. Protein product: CASSLRYDKVNRNEQFF.

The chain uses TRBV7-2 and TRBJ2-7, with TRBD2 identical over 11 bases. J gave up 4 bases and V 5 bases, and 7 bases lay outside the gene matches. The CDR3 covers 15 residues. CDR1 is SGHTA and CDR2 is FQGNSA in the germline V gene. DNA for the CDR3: TGTGCCAGCAGCAAACTAGCGGGGGAGCCTTACGAGCAGTACTTC. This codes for CASSKLAGEPYEQYF.

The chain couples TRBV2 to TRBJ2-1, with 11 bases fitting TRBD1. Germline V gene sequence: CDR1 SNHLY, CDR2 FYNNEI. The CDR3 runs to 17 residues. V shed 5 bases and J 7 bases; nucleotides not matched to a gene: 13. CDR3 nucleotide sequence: TGTGCCAGCAGTCCCCTTGGACAGGGGGCCATGCGGAATGAGCAGTTCTTC. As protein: CASSPLGQGAMRNEQFF.

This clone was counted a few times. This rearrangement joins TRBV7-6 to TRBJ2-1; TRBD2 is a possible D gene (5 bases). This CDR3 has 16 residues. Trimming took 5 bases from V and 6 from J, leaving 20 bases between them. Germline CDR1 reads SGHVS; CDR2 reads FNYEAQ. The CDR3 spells CASSHSGWIGGNEQFF. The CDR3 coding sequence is TGTGCCAGCAGCCACTCGGGGTGGATAGGCGGCAATGAGCAGTTCTTC.

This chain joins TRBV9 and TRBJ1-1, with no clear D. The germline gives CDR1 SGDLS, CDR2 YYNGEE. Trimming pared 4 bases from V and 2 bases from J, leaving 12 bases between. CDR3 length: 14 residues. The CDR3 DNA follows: TGTGCCAGCAGCCCTCGTCAGGTAAACACTGAAGCTTTCTTT. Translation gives CASSPRQVNTEAFF.

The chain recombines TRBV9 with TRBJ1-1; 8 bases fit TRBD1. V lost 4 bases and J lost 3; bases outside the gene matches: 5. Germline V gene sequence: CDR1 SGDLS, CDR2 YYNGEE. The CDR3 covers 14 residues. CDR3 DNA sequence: TGTGCCAGCAGCCCCGCAGGGGGCCACACTGAAGCTTTCTTT. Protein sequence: CASSPAGGHTEAFF.